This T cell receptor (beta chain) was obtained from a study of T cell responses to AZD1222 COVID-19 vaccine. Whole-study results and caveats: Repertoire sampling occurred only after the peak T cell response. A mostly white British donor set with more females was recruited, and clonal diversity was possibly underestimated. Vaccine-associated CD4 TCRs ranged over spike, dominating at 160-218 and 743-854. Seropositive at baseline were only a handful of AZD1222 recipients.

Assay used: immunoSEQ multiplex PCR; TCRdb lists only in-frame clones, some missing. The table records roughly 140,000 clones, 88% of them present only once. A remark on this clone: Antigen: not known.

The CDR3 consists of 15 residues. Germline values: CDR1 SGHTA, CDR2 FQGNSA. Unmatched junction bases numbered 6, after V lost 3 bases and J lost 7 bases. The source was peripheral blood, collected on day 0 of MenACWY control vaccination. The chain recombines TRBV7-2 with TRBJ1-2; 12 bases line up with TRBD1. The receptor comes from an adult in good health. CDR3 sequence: CASSFKGQGAGGYTF. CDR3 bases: TGTGCCAGCAGCTTTAAGGGACAGGGGGCGGGTGGCTACACCTTC.